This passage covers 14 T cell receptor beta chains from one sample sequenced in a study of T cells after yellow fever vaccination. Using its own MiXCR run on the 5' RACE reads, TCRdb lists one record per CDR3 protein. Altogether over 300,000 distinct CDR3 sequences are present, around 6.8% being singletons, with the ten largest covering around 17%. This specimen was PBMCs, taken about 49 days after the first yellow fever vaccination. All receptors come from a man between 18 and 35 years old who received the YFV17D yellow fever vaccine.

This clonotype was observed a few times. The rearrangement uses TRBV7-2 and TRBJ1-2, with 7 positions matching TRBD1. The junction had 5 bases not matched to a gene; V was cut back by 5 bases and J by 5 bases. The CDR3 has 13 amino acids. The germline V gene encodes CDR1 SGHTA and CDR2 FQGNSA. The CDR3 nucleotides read TGTGCCAGCAGCGCGATGGGACAGTATGGCTACACCTTC. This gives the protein CASSAMGQYGYTF.

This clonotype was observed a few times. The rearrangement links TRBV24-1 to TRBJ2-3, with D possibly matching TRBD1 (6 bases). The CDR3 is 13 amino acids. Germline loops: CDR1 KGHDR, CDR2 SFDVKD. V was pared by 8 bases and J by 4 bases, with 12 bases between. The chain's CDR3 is CATTSGQSDTQYF. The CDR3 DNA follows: TGTGCCACCACCTCCGGACAGTCAGATACGCAGTATTTT.

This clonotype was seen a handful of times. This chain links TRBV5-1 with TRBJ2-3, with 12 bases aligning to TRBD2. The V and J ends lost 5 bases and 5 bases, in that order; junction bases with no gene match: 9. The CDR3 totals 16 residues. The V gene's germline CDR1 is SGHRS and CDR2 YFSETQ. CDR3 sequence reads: CASRPASGGAEDTQYF. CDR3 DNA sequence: TGCGCCAGCAGACCAGCTAGCGGGGGGGCCGAAGATACGCAGTATTTT.

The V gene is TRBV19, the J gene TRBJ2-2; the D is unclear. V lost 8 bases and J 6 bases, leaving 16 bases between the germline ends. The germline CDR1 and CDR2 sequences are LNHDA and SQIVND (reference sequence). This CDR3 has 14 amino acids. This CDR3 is CASQWVGSPGELFF. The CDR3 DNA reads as TGTGCCAGTCAATGGGTTGGGTCCCCCGGGGAGCTGTTTTTT.

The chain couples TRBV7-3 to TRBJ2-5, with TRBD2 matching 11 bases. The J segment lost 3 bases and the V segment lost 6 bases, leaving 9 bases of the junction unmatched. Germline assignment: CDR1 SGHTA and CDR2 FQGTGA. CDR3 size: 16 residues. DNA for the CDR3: TGTGCCAGCAGTTCCTCCCCGGGACTAGCGGAAGAGACCCAGTACTTC. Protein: CASSSSPGLAEETQYF.

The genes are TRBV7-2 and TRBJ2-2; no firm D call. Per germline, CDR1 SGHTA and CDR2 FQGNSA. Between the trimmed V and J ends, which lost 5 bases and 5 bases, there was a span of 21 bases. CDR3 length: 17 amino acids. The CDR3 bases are TGTGCCAGCAGCCCTACCGGCTTTGGGTTTGGGACCGGGGAGCTGTTTTTT. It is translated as CASSPTGFGFGTGELFF.

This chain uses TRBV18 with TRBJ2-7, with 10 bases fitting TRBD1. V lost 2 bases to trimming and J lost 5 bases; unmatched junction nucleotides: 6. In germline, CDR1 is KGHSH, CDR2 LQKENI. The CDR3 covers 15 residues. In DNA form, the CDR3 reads TGTGCCAGCTCACCAGCCCCGGGACAGGGGAACGAGCAGTACTTC. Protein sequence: CASSPAPGQGNEQYF. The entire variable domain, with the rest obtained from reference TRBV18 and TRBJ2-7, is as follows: NAGVMQNPRHLVRRRGQEARLRCSPMKGHSHVYWYRQLPEEGLKFMVYLQKENIIDESGMPKERFSAEFPKEGPSILRIQQVVRGDSAAYFCASSPAPGQGNEQYFGPGTRLTVT.

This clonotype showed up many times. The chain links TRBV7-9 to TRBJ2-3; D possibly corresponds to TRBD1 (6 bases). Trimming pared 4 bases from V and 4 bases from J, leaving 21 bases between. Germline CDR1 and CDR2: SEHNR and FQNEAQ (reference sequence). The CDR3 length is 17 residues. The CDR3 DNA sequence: TGTGCCAGCAGCTCCCAGGAATACAGGGTATGGGCAGATACGCAGTATTTT. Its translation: CASSSQEYRVWADTQYF.

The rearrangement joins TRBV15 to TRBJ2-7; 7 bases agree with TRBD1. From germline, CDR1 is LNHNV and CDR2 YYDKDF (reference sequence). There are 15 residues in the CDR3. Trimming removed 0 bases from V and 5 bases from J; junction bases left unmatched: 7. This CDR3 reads CATSRDQGGFNEQYF. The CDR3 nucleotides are TGTGCCACCAGCAGAGATCAAGGGGGCTTCAACGAGCAGTACTTC.

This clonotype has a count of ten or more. CDR3 amino acids: CSARVSNSPLHF. The DNA of the CDR3 is TGCAGTGCTAGAGTGTCGAATTCACCCCTCCACTTT. The V and J genes are TRBV20-1 and TRBJ1-6; unclear D gene. CDR1 is DFQATT, CDR2 SNEGSKA, per germline (reference sequence). V shed 1 base and J shed 7 bases, with 5 bases lying between them. The CDR3 is 12 amino acids.

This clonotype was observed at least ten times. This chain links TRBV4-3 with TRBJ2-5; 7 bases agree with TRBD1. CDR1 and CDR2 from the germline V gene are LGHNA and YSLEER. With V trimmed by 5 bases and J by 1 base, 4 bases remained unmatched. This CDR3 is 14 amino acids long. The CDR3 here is CASSKGATQETQYF. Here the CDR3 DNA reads TGCGCCAGCAGCAAGGGGGCCACCCAAGAGACCCAGTACTTC.

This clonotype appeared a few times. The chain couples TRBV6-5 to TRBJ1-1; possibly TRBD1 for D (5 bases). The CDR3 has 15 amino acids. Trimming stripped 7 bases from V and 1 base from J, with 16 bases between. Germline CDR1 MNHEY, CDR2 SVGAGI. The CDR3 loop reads CASIKRGRWNTEAFF. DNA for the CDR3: TGTGCCAGCATCAAAAGGGGACGGTGGAACACTGAAGCTTTCTTT.

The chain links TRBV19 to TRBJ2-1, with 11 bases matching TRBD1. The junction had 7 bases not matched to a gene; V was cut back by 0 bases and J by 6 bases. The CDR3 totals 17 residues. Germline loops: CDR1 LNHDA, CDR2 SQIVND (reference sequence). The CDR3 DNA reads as TGTGCCAGTAGTATAGATTCAGGGACAGGGGGACGCAATGAGCAGTTCTTC. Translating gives CASSIDSGTGGRNEQFF.

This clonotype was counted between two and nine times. The CDR3 sequence: CASSLGAKTGGLSYEQYV. DNA for the CDR3: TGTGCCAGCAGCTTAGGGGCTAAGACAGGGGGGCTCTCCTACGAGCAGTACGTC. V is TRBV7-8 and J is TRBJ2-7; TRBD1 matches at 9 bases. CDR3 length equals 18 residues. V trimming: 1 base; J trimming: 0 bases; junction bases outside the gene matches: 10. The germline CDR1 and CDR2 sequences are SGHVS and FQNEAQ.